Below are 21 T cell receptor beta chains sequenced from a single sample in a study of technical replicates of blood from a few donors (dated by TCRdb to the late 2010s). Library generation was performed with the immunoSEQ multiplex PCR assay. Here the immuneACCESS table is served through TCRdb, limited to in-frame sequences with V and J called. Missing clones are a known gap in these copies; in checked studies unresolved V genes cover under half, and the rest lacks a known reason. For this sample the table gives some 14,000 clones, of which about 82% were detected only once. Around a tenth of the sample is taken by the ten largest. The source material was PBMCs. These receptors were taken from a human donor in good health.

J is TRBJ1-1 and V is TRBV6-6; perhaps TRBD1 as D (5 bases). V lost 2 bases, J lost 4 bases, and 11 bases lay in between. The CDR3 contains 14 residues. The germline gives CDR1 MNHNY, CDR2 SVGAGI (reference sequence). The DNA of the CDR3 is TGTGCCAGCAGTTACATTTCAGGGCCCACTGAAGCTTTCTTT. Its protein product is CASSYISGPTEAFF.

V and J are TRBV28 and TRBJ1-2; D is possibly TRBD1 (5 bases). The ends were cut back, 10 bases at V and 6 bases at J, with 15 bases in the middle. Germline CDR1 reads MDHEN; CDR2 reads SYDVKM. The CDR3 has 12 residues. This CDR3 is CAIPRGGDGYTF. In DNA form, the CDR3 reads TGTGCCATCCCGCGGGGGGGAGATGGCTACACCTTC.

As DNA, the CDR3 is TGTGCCATCAGGTCAGGTTGGCGGGCGACGAACACCGGGGAGCTGTTTTTT. Amino acid sequence: CAIRSGWRATNTGELFF. The gene calls are TRBV10-3 and TRBJ2-2; possible D gene TRBD2, 5 bases. Between the trimmed V and J ends, which lost 6 bases and 0 bases, there was a span of 17 bases. The CDR3 is 17 amino acids. CDR1 ENHRY and CDR2 SYGVKD come from the germline V gene.

This rearrangement joins TRBV20-1 to TRBJ1-1; weak D call: TRBD1 (5 bases). Looked up from germline, CDR1 is DFQATT and CDR2 is SNEGSKA (reference sequence). The CDR3 runs 11 residues. V dropped 6 bases and J dropped 8 bases, with 13 bases sitting between them. In nucleotides, the CDR3 is TGCAGTGCGCCGACAGTATCCGAAGCTTTCTTT. Translating gives CSAPTVSEAFF.

This chain connects TRBV4-2 to TRBJ1-1; TRBD1 matches at 9 bases. V lost 0 bases and J lost 0; bases outside the gene matches: 2. Germline V gives CDR1 LGHNA, CDR2 YNFKEQ. The CDR3 is made up of 16 amino acids. DNA for the CDR3: TGTGCCAGCAGCCAAGATACAGGGGGCCTGAACACTGAAGCTTTCTTT. This gives the protein CASSQDTGGLNTEAFF.

This chain connects TRBV7-3 to TRBJ2-3; the D gene is possibly TRBD2 (5 bases). There are 14 residues in the CDR3. CDR1 is SGHTA and CDR2 is FQGTGA in the germline V gene. Trimming shortened V by 5 bases and J by 6 bases, and 15 bases separated the two germline ends. The CDR3 here is CASSPTSKVDTQYF. The CDR3 DNA reads TGTGCCAGCAGCCCTACTAGTAAGGTGGATACGCAGTATTTT.

The chain carries TRBV5-1 and TRBJ2-5; 9 bases are a match to TRBD2. From germline, CDR1 is SGHRS and CDR2 YFSETQ. V gave up 0 bases and J gave up 1 base; unmatched junction bases: 4. The CDR3 is 16 residues long. CDR3 sequence reads: CASSLGTSEGQETQYF. The CDR3 DNA follows: TGCGCCAGCAGCTTGGGGACTAGCGAGGGCCAAGAGACCCAGTACTTC.

CDR3 in DNA: TGCGCCAGCAAAACGAAGGGGGCGTTGGTAGATACGCAGTATTTT. As protein: CASKTKGALVDTQYF. The rearrangement uses TRBV5-1 and TRBJ2-3, with 7 bases lining up with TRBD1. CDR1 is SGHRS and CDR2 is YFSETQ in the germline V gene. V lost 6 bases to trimming and J lost 5 bases; unmatched junction nucleotides: 12. The length of the CDR3 is 15 residues.

V gene TRBV5-6 combines with J gene TRBJ2-1, with 7 nucleotides matching TRBD2. Germline lookup yields CDR1 SGHDT and CDR2 YYEEEE. The CDR3 extends over 14 amino acids. V dropped 0 bases and J dropped 6; count of bases not matched to a gene: 3. CDR3 DNA: TGTGCCAGCAGCTTGGGGGGGGGAGCCAATGAGCAGTTCTTC. It translates to CASSLGGGANEQFF.

This sequence joins TRBV6-6 and TRBJ2-6, with 9 bases aligning to TRBD1. Trimming cost V 10 bases and J 0 bases; bases outside gene matches: 7. Per the germline V gene, CDR1 is MNHNY and CDR2 is SVGAGI (reference sequence). The CDR3 is 16 amino acids. CDR3 residues: CATGGQGFSGANVLTF. In nucleotides, the CDR3 is TGTGCCACTGGGGGACAGGGTTTCTCTGGGGCCAACGTCCTGACTTTC.

J is TRBJ2-7 and V is TRBV4-2; D perhaps matches TRBD2 (5 bases). CDR3 length: 12 amino acids. Trimming stripped 0 bases from V and 7 bases from J, with 7 bases between. Germline-derived CDR1 and CDR2 are LGHNA and YNFKEQ. The CDR3 loop reads CASSQDRREQYF. The CDR3 region has the DNA TGTGCCAGCAGCCAAGATCGGAGGGAGCAGTACTTC.

The V and J genes are TRBV19 and TRBJ2-7, with 7 positions matching TRBD2. The germline V gene encodes CDR1 LNHDA and CDR2 SQIVND (reference sequence). J lost 7 bases, V lost 3 bases, and 12 bases had no gene match. This CDR3 has 15 residues. CDR3 amino acids: CASSMEAGEAWEQYF. CDR3 sequence (DNA): TGTGCCAGTAGTATGGAGGCGGGAGAGGCCTGGGAGCAGTACTTC. The variable domain in full, with the rest retrieved from reference TRBV19 and TRBJ2-7, is DGGITQSPKYLFRKEGQNVTLSCEQNLNHDAMYWYRQDPGQGLRLIYYSQIVNDFQKGDIAEGYSVSREKKESFPLTVTSAQKNPTAFYLCASSMEAGEAWEQYFGPGTRLTVT.

The rearrangement uses TRBV4-1 and TRBJ2-5; D possibly corresponds to TRBD1 (5 bases). Trimming left V 0 bases short and J 5 bases short, with 16 bases between. The CDR3 covers 16 residues. The germline V gene has CDR1 MGHRA and CDR2 YSYEKL. For the CDR3, the DNA is TGCGCCAGCAGCCAAGATGCAACAGGTTACGCGGAGACCCAGTACTTC. Translating gives CASSQDATGYAETQYF.

The CDR3 sequence is CASSPGNVGDTQYF. As DNA, the CDR3 is TGTGCCAGCTCGCCGGGAAACGTAGGAGATACGCAGTATTTT. The chain carries TRBV18 and TRBJ2-3, with a possible D match to TRBD2 (5 bases). V lost 6 bases, J lost 5 bases, and 15 bases lay in between. The CDR3 is 14 amino acids. Germline V gives CDR1 KGHSH, CDR2 LQKENI.

The chain recombines TRBV19 with TRBJ2-1, with 9 bases lining up with TRBD1. The CDR3 sequence is 16 residues long. The V segment lost 5 bases and the J segment 1 base; nucleotides outside the gene matches: 6. Germline CDR1 reads LNHDA; CDR2 reads SQIVND (reference sequence). The chain's CDR3 is CASSDNRGLSYNEQFF. The CDR3 DNA is TGTGCCAGTAGTGATAACAGGGGGCTTTCCTACAATGAGCAGTTCTTC.

The chain links TRBV27 to TRBJ2-7, with D possibly TRBD1 on 6 matching bases. The germline gives CDR1 MNHEY, CDR2 SMNVEV (reference sequence). Trimming pared 3 bases from V and 4 bases from J, leaving 10 bases between. The CDR3 runs 13 residues. CDR3 protein: CASSLKGEYEQYF. DNA for the CDR3: TGTGCCAGCAGTTTGAAGGGGGAGTACGAGCAGTACTTC.

This clone came up a few times. The J gene is TRBJ1-5, the V gene TRBV19; no clear D gene. The germline V and J ends were trimmed by 4 bases and 0 bases, with 10 bases remaining between them. Germline-derived CDR1 and CDR2 are LNHDA and SQIVND (reference sequence). The CDR3 is 15 residues long. CDR3 amino acids: CASSSRGYSNQPQHF. The CDR3 DNA reads TGTGCCAGTAGTAGCCGGGGTTATAGCAATCAGCCCCAGCATTTT.

The V call is TRBV29-1, the J call TRBJ2-1, with D possibly matching TRBD2 (5 bases). The ends were cut back, 2 bases at V and 8 bases at J, with 10 bases in the middle. CDR1 is SQVTM, CDR2 ANQGSEA, per germline. The CDR3 covers 12 residues. Written as DNA, the CDR3 is TGCAGCGTTGAATTAGGTAGCGATGAGCAGTTCTTC. Translating gives CSVELGSDEQFF.

This clone was seen just once. The chain carries TRBV6-4 and TRBJ1-1; the D gene is possibly TRBD1 (6 bases). Trimming left V 6 bases short and J 1 base short, with 12 bases between. Germline CDR1 and CDR2: MRHNA and SNTAGT. The CDR3 length is 14 residues. CDR3 residues: CASRALGANTEAFF. CDR3 nucleotides: TGTGCCAGCAGAGCCCTGGGGGCGAACACTGAAGCTTTCTTT.

The V gene is TRBV7-9, the J gene TRBJ1-1; possibly TRBD1 for D (5 bases). V lost 1 base to trimming and J lost 6 bases, with 15 bases between them. From germline, CDR1 is SEHNR and CDR2 FQNEAQ (reference sequence). The CDR3 sequence is 15 residues long. The CDR3 is CASSLDGGEVAEAFF. DNA of the CDR3: TGTGCCAGCAGCTTAGACGGGGGAGAGGTCGCTGAAGCTTTCTTT.

V usage is TRBV6-6 and J usage is TRBJ1-1; 7 bases align to TRBD1. Losses at the gene ends were 5 bases for V and 0 bases for J; bases not matched to a gene: 9. Germline V gene lookup returns CDR1 MNHNY and CDR2 SVGAGI (reference sequence). The CDR3 covers 16 residues. The CDR3 nucleotides are TGTGCCAGCAGTATCCGGACAGGAGCTATGAACACTGAAGCTTTCTTT. It yields the protein CASSIRTGAMNTEAFF.